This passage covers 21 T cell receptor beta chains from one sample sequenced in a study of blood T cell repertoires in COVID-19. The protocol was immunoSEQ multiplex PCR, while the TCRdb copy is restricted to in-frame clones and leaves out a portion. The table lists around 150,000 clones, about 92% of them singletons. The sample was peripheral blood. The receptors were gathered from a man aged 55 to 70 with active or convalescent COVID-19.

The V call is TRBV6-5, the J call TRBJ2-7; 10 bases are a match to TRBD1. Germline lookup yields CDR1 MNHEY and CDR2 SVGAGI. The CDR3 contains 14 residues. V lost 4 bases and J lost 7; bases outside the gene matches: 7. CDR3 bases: TGTGCCAGCAGTTCCCGGGACAGGGGCCGGGAGCAGTACTTC. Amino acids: CASSSRDRGREQYF.

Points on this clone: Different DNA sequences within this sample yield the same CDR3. The CDR3 is CASSPTENQPQHF. As DNA, the CDR3 is TGTGCCAGCTCACCAACAGAAAATCAGCCCCAGCATTTT. J is TRBJ1-5 and V is TRBV18; D call uncertain. The V gene's germline CDR1 is KGHSH and CDR2 LQKENI. V lost 2 bases, J lost 4 bases, and 6 bases lay in between. The CDR3 is 13 residues long. Variable domain in full (rest from reference TRBV18 and TRBJ1-5): NAGVMQNPRHLVRRRGQEARLRCSPMKGHSHVYWYRQLPEEGLKFMVYLQKENIIDESGMPKERFSAEFPKEGPSILRIQQVVRGDSAAYFCASSPTENQPQHFGDGTRLSIL.

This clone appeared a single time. CDR3 coding DNA: TGTGCCAGCAGCAACAGGGGACCCTATGGCTACACCTTC. Protein: CASSNRGPYGYTF. The chain employs TRBV6-6 and TRBJ1-2, with TRBD1 matching 7 bases. The CDR3 covers 13 residues. V trimming: 6 bases; J trimming: 4 bases; junction bases outside the gene matches: 5. CDR1 and CDR2 from the germline V gene are MNHNY and SVGAGI (reference sequence).

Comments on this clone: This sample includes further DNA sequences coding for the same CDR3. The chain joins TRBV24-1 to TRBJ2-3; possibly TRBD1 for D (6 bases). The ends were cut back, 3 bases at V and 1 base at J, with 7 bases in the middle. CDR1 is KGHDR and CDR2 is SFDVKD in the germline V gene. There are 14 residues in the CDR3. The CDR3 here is CATSDAGGTDTQYF. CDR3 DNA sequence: TGTGCCACCAGTGATGCAGGGGGCACAGATACGCAGTATTTT.

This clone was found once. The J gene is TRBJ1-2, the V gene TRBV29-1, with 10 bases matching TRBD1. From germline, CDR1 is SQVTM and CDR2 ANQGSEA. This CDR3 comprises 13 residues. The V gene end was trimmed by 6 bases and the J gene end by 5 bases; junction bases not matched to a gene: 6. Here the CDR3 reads CSVGPGQGYGYTF. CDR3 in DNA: TGCAGCGTCGGTCCGGGACAGGGGTATGGCTACACCTTC.

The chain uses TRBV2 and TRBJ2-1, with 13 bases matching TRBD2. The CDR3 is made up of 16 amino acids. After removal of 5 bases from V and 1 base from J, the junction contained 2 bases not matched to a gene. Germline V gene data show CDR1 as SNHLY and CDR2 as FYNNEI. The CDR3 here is CASSKTSGRSYNEQFF. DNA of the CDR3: TGTGCCAGCAGTAAGACTAGCGGGAGGTCCTACAATGAGCAGTTCTTC.

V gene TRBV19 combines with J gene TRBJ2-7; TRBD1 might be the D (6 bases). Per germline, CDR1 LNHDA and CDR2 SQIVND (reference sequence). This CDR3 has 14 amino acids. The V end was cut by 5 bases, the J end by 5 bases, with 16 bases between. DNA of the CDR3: TGTGCCAGTAGTCCTCACCCACAGGGTAACGAGCAGTACTTC. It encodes CASSPHPQGNEQYF.

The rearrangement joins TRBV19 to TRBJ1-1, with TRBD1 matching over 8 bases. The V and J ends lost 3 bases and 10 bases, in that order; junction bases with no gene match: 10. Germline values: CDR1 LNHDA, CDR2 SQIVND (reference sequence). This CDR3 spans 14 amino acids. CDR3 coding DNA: TGTGCCAGTAGTATTCGAGAGACAGGGGTGCCAGCTTTCTTT. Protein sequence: CASSIRETGVPAFF.

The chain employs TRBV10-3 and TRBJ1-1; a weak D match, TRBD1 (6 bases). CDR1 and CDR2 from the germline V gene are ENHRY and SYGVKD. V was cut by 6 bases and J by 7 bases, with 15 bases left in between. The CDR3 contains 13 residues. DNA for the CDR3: TGTGCCATCAGACAGGGTAGGGCGGATGAAGCTTTCTTT. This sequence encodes CAIRQGRADEAFF.

CDR3 sequence reads: CATSDRTSSTDTQYF. The DNA of the CDR3 is TGTGCCACCAGTGACCGGACATCCAGCACAGATACGCAGTATTTT. The V call is TRBV24-1, the J call TRBJ2-3; possibly TRBD1 for D (5 bases). With 4 bases removed from V and 0 bases from J, the gap between germline ends came to 10 bases. The CDR3 consists of 15 residues. The germline V gene has CDR1 KGHDR and CDR2 SFDVKD.

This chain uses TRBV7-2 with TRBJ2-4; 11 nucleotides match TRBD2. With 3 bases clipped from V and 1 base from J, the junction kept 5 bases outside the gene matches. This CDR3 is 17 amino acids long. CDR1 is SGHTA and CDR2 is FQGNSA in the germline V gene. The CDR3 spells CASSLTSGAGAKNIQYF. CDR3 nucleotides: TGTGCCAGCAGCTTGACTAGCGGGGCGGGGGCCAAAAACATTCAGTACTTC.

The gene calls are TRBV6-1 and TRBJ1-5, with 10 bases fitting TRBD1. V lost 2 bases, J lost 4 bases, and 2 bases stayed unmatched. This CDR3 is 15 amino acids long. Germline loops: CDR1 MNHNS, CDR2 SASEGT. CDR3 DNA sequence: TGTGCCAGCAGTGAACAGGGACAGGGGAATCAGCCCCAGCATTTT. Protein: CASSEQGQGNQPQHF.

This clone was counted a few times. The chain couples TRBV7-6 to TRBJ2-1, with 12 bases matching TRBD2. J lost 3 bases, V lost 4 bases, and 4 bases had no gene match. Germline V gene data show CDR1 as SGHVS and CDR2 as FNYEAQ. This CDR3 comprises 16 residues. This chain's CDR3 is CASSSRLAGVYNEQFF. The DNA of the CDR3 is TGTGCCAGCAGCTCAAGACTAGCGGGGGTCTACAATGAGCAGTTCTTC.

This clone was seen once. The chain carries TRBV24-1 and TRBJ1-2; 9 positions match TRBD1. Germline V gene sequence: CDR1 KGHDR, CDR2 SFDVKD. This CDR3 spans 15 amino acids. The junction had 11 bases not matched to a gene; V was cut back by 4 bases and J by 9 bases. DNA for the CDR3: TGTGCCACCAGTGACTCTAACAGGGGGCGAGTTAGCTACACCTTC. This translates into CATSDSNRGRVSYTF.

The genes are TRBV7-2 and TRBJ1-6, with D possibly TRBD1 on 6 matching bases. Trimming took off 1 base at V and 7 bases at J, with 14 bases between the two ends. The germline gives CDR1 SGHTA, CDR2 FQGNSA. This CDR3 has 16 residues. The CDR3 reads CASSLEGGSLNSPLHF. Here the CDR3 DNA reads TGTGCCAGCAGCTTAGAAGGGGGAAGCTTAAATTCACCCCTCCACTTT.

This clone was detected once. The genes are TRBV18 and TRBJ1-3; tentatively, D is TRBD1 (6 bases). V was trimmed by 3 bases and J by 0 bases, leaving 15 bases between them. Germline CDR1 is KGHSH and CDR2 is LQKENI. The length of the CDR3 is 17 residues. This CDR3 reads CASSPLDSLSSGNTIYF. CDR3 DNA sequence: TGTGCCAGCTCACCGCTGGACAGTCTGAGCTCTGGAAACACCATATATTTT. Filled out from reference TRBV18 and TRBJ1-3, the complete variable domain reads NAGVMQNPRHLVRRRGQEARLRCSPMKGHSHVYWYRQLPEEGLKFMVYLQKENIIDESGMPKERFSAEFPKEGPSILRIQQVVRGDSAAYFCASSPLDSLSSGNTIYFGEGSWLTVV.

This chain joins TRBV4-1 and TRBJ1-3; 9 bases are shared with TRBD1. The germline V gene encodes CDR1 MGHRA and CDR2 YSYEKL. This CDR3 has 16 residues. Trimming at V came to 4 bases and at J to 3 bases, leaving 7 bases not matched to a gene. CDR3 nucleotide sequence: TGCGCCAGCAGCCGAACAGGGGGCGCGGGTGGAAACACCATATATTTT. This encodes CASSRTGGAGGNTIYF.

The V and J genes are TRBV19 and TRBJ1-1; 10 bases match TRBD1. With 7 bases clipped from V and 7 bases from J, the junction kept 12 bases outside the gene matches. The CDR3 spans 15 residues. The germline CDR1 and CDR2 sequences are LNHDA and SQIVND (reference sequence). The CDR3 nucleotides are TGTGCCAGTAACCATAGACAGGGGGCCCGAGGTGAAGCTTTCTTT. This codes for CASNHRQGARGEAFF.

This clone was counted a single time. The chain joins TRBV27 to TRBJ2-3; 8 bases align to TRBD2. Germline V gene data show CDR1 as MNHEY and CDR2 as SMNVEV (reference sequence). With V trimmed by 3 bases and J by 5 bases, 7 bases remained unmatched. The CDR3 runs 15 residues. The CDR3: CASSLGAGVKDTQYF. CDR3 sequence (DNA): TGTGCCAGCAGTTTGGGAGCGGGGGTTAAAGATACGCAGTATTTT.

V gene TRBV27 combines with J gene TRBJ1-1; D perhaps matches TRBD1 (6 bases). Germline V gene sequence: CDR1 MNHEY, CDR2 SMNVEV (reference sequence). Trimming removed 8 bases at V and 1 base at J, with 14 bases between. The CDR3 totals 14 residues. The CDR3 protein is CASSPGDTNTEAFF. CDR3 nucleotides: TGTGCCAGCTCACCCGGGGACACGAACACTGAAGCTTTCTTT.

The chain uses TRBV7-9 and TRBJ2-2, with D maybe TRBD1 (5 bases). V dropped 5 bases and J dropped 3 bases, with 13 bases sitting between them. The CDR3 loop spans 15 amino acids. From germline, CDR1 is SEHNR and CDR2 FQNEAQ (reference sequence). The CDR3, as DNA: TGTGCCAGCAGCCCCGAGGTAGGGGACACCGGGGAGCTGTTTTTT. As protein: CASSPEVGDTGELFF.